The sequence of this T cell receptor (beta chain) was determined in a study of CD8+ T cells in alopecia areata. The overall study: Treated patients received oral tofacitinib, 5 to 10 mg twice daily. Study-wide results and limits: Among the cells sequenced in scalp samples are also the resident alphabeta T cells of normal skin. Tofacitinib significantly decreased scalp clonality and expanded CD8+ clones among top 100. Because of a solitary nonresponder, the connection of baseline CD8+ expansion to response stays uncertain.

The treatment here: oral pan-JAK inhibitor, 5-10 mg twice daily. A remark on this clone: Its antigen remains unidentified.

Reverse transcribed after extraction, RNA yielded cDNA as the sequencing template. Some clones are missing from TCRdb's copy, which holds only in-frame ones; the method was immunoSEQ multiplex PCR. The sample records roughly 150,000 clones, roughly 50% being singletons. Trimming stripped 4 bases from V and 5 bases from J, with 17 bases between. CDR1 WSHSY and CDR2 SAAADI come from the germline V gene. CDR3 size: 15 residues. The sequence was collected from a human donor with alopecia areata. This chain joins TRBV10-2 and TRBJ1-2, with D tentatively TRBD1 (5 bases). The material sequenced was CD8+ T cells sorted from blood, taken at week 4, from a patient treated with tofacitinib. CDR3: CASSVGVSATYGYTF. CDR3 coding DNA: TGCGCCAGCAGTGTGGGGGTAAGCGCTACGTATGGCTACACCTTC.